This TCR beta chain was retrieved from a study of cytotoxic CD8 clonotypes in ibrutinib-treated CLL. Depth targeted 1 in 200,000 to 1 in 1 million T cells, averaging 10x coverage per clonotype. Some clones are missing from TCRdb's copy, which holds only in-frame ones; the method was immunoSEQ multiplex PCR. The sample yields 35,000 to 40,000 clones, 49% seen once. J was trimmed by 5 bases and V by 3 bases; bases with no gene match: 9. The length of the CDR3 is 16 residues. Overall study findings and caveats: Sustained-remission patients were sampled at one set of times and progressing patients at different ones.

In the case of this clone: Its antigen remains unidentified.

The chain uses TRBV5-3 and TRBJ2-5, with 11 bases matching TRBD2. TRBV5-3 is labeled an ORF, and its function is uncertain. This TCR derives from a human donor with chronic lymphocytic leukemia. The source material was PBMCs, sampled before ibrutinib treatment. The CDR3 region has the DNA TGTGCCAGAAGCTCGGCTAGCGGGGGGTTTCTGGAGACCCAGTACTTC. It specifies CARSSASGGFLETQYF.